Given below is one T cell receptor (beta chain) in context. Its antigen remains unidentified. PCR used 60 Vbeta primers and 13 Jbeta primers. The method was immunoSEQ multiplex PCR; TCRdb's version includes in-frame clones alone and lacks a portion of them. The sample records 130,000 to 150,000 clones, roughly 80% being singletons. These data come from a study of cytomegalovirus exposure and HLA in healthy donors. Study background: Clustering assigned approximately 79% of the roughly 400 genotyped donors to the Caucasian-associated ancestry cluster.

General observations from the study: Cytomegalovirus association was listed for under 200 TCR beta chains. The HLA-A and HLA-B alleles of most subjects were reportedly predicted accurately from TCR beta sequences. Segments of the TCR beta V type were, in most cases, productive about 90% or about 30% of the time in an earlier analysis.

The sequenced material came from PBMCs. This TCR was recovered from a woman between 40 and 50 years old in good health and CMV-seropositive.

CDR3 sequence reads: CAWRTKAVQGDGTEAFF. The CDR3 DNA reads TGTGCCTGGAGGACAAAAGCCGTACAGGGAGATGGCACTGAAGCTTTCTTT. The rearrangement uses TRBV30 and TRBJ1-1, with D possibly TRBD1 on 6 matching bases. V lost 3 bases to trimming and J lost 4 bases, with 24 bases between them. The CDR3 extends over 17 amino acids. Germline V lookup: CDR1 GTSNPN, CDR2 SVGIG (reference sequence).